These 31 T cell receptor beta chains came from one sample sequenced in a study of OX40 agonist ivuxolimab in advanced cancers. The protocol used for the library was the immunoSEQ multiplex PCR assay. Here the immuneACCESS table is served through TCRdb, limited to in-frame sequences with V and J called. Missing clones are a known gap in these copies; in checked studies unresolved V genes cover under half, and the rest lacks a known reason. This sample has about 82,000 clones in its table, and around nine tenths of those were observed once. The top ten clonotypes cover about 0.6% of the sample. Sequences were derived from CD4+ or CD8+ T cells sorted from blood, sampled in a trial of the OX40 agonist ivuxolimab. The receptors shown here come from an adult with an advanced solid tumor such as melanoma, head and neck, liver or kidney cancer.

This sequence joins TRBV5-1 and TRBJ2-2; 9 bases map to TRBD1. V lost 4 bases to trimming and J lost 3 bases; unmatched junction nucleotides: 7. There are 16 residues in the CDR3. Germline assignment: CDR1 SGHRS and CDR2 YFSETQ. CDR3 sequence reads: CASSLEQGADTGELFF. In nucleotides, the CDR3 is TGCGCCAGCAGCCTAGAACAGGGGGCCGACACCGGGGAGCTGTTTTTT.

This rearrangement joins TRBV5-4 to TRBJ1-1, with 8 nucleotides matching TRBD1. V lost 4 bases to trimming and J lost 4 bases; unmatched junction nucleotides: 9. The CDR3 has 15 residues. Germline V gene lookup returns CDR1 SGHNT and CDR2 YYREEE (reference sequence). The CDR3 sequence is CASSPSQGAGTEAFF. The CDR3 DNA is TGTGCCAGCAGCCCATCCCAGGGGGCGGGCACTGAAGCTTTCTTT.

This sequence joins TRBV6-5 and TRBJ2-5; tentatively, D is TRBD2 (6 bases). Trimming took off 4 bases at V and 0 bases at J, with 12 bases between the two ends. CDR1 is MNHEY, CDR2 SVGAGI, per germline. The CDR3 totals 15 residues. The CDR3 sequence: CASSSTSMYQETQYF. The CDR3 DNA reads as TGTGCCAGCAGTTCGACTAGTATGTACCAAGAGACCCAGTACTTC.

The chain uses TRBV18 and TRBJ2-2; possible D gene TRBD2, 5 bases. V was cut by 3 bases and J by 4 bases, with 12 bases left in between. This CDR3 is built from 15 residues. The germline CDR1 and CDR2 sequences are KGHSH and LQKENI. In nucleotides, the CDR3 is TGTGCCAGCTCACCCCGGGATCCAAGCACCGGGGAGCTGTTTTTT. As protein: CASSPRDPSTGELFF. The whole variable domain, filled in from reference TRBV18 and TRBJ2-2, reads NAGVMQNPRHLVRRRGQEARLRCSPMKGHSHVYWYRQLPEEGLKFMVYLQKENIIDESGMPKERFSAEFPKEGPSILRIQQVVRGDSAAYFCASSPRDPSTGELFFGEGSRLTVL.

This sequence joins TRBV19 and TRBJ2-5; 7 nucleotides match TRBD1. This CDR3 has 13 amino acids. Germline CDR1 and CDR2: LNHDA and SQIVND (reference sequence). With V trimmed by 6 bases and J by 2 bases, 3 bases remained unmatched. CDR3 sequence reads: CASSGTAQETQYF. CDR3 nucleotides: TGTGCCAGTAGCGGGACAGCACAAGAGACCCAGTACTTC. Filled out from reference TRBV19 and TRBJ2-5, the complete variable domain reads DGGITQSPKYLFRKEGQNVTLSCEQNLNHDAMYWYRQDPGQGLRLIYYSQIVNDFQKGDIAEGYSVSREKKESFPLTVTSAQKNPTAFYLCASSGTAQETQYFGPGTRLLVL.

The V call is TRBV6-1, the J call TRBJ2-2; possible D gene TRBD2, 5 bases. The germline V gene has CDR1 MNHNS and CDR2 SASEGT. There are 13 residues in the CDR3. V lost 5 bases to trimming and J lost 6 bases, with 10 bases between them. As DNA, the CDR3 is TGTGCCAGCAGTCCCTCGGGGTCCGGGGAGCTGTTTTTT. This translates into CASSPSGSGELFF.

This clone was recorded only once. The rearrangement joins TRBV18 to TRBJ2-5; 11 bases are a match to TRBD1. The CDR3 loop spans 16 amino acids. Trimming at V came to 3 bases and at J to 1 base, leaving 4 bases not matched to a gene. From germline, CDR1 is KGHSH and CDR2 LQKENI. CDR3 protein: CASSPLGTGGQETQYF. CDR3 in DNA: TGTGCCAGCTCACCTCTGGGGACAGGGGGCCAAGAGACCCAGTACTTC.

The V and J genes are TRBV10-3 and TRBJ2-5; D is uncertain. The CDR3 loop spans 16 amino acids. Germline CDR1 reads ENHRY; CDR2 reads SYGVKD. The V end lost 5 bases, the J end lost 9 bases, and 25 bases lay between the germline ends. The CDR3 nucleotides are TGTGCCATCAGTCCACACACAACGAGCCTCCAATCGGCCCAGTACTTC. This gives the protein CAISPHTTSLQSAQYF.

This chain links TRBV6-5 with TRBJ1-1; D is unresolved. From germline, CDR1 is MNHEY and CDR2 SVGAGI. V dropped 5 bases and J dropped 1 base, with 14 bases sitting between them. The CDR3 covers 15 residues. DNA of the CDR3: TGTGCCAGCAGTCCAGTGGTACTGAAGAACACTGAAGCTTTCTTT. Amino acids: CASSPVVLKNTEAFF.

The chain combines TRBV10-1 with TRBJ2-5, with TRBD2 identical over 12 bases. The CDR3 sequence is 15 residues long. Germline V gene data show CDR1 as WNHNN and CDR2 as SYGVQD (reference sequence). J was trimmed by 2 bases and V by 3 bases; bases with no gene match: 1. CDR3 DNA sequence: TGCGCCAGCAGTGAACTAGCGGGGGGACAAGAGACCCAGTACTTC. It yields the protein CASSELAGGQETQYF.

On this clone itself: The junction departs from the called germline gene at one end, perhaps through a read error. The chain links TRBV7-7 to TRBJ2-5, with D perhaps TRBD1 (6 bases). The CDR3 has 15 amino acids. Germline CDR1 and CDR2: SSHAT and FNYEAQ (reference sequence). The CDR3 DNA sequence: TGTGCTAGCAGCTCAAGGGGGACCTCCCAAGAGACCCAGTACTTC. Its protein is CASSSRGTSQETQYF.

The chain is built from TRBV30 and TRBJ2-1; possibly TRBD2 for D (6 bases). Deletions cut 4 bases from V and 2 bases from J, with 18 bases between. Per germline, CDR1 GTSNPN and CDR2 SVGIG (reference sequence). CDR3 length: 16 residues. CDR3 protein: CAWMSPIGGPYNEQFF. The CDR3 coding sequence is TGTGCCTGGATGTCGCCTATCGGGGGTCCCTACAATGAGCAGTTCTTC.

V usage is TRBV9 and J usage is TRBJ2-3; 9 bases agree with TRBD2. The junction had 7 bases not matched to a gene; V was cut back by 2 bases and J by 3 bases. Germline V gene sequence: CDR1 SGDLS, CDR2 YYNGEE. The CDR3 contains 16 residues. The chain's CDR3 is CASSVDGTSQTDTQYF. CDR3 nucleotides: TGTGCCAGCAGCGTCGACGGGACTAGCCAGACAGATACGCAGTATTTT.

The V gene is TRBV7-8, the J gene TRBJ2-5; D call uncertain. The J call is in doubt because the DNA end fits TRBJ2-7 better. The CDR3 is 14 residues long. Per germline, CDR1 SGHVS and CDR2 FQNEAQ. CDR3 in amino acids: CASSLFPRSYEQYF. The CDR3 DNA sequence: TGTGCCAGCAGCTTATTTCCGCGTAGCTACGAGCAGTACTTC.

The CDR3 loop reads CASSEILIGTKNEQYF. The CDR3 DNA reads TGTGCCAGCAGTGAAATCCTCATAGGGACTAAAAACGAGCAGTACTTC. The chain is built from TRBV6-1 and TRBJ2-7, with 7 bases matching TRBD2. The CDR3 is made up of 16 amino acids. V shed 2 bases and J 5 bases; nucleotides not matched to a gene: 12. Germline values: CDR1 MNHNS, CDR2 SASEGT.

CDR3: CASSLGLGQPQHF. The CDR3, as DNA: TGTGCCAGCAGCTTAGGGTTGGGACAGCCCCAGCATTTT. This sequence joins TRBV7-3 and TRBJ1-5; D remains ambiguous. V lost 2 bases to trimming and J lost 7 bases, with 9 bases between them. Germline V gene lookup returns CDR1 SGHTA and CDR2 FQGTGA. CDR3 length: 13 amino acids. The whole variable domain, filled in from reference TRBV7-3 and TRBJ1-5, reads GAGVSQTPSNKVTEKGKYVELRCDPISGHTALYWYRQSLGQGPEFLIYFQGTGAADDSGLPNDRFFAVRPEGSVSTLKIQRTERGDSAVYLCASSLGLGQPQHFGDGTRLSIL.

CDR3 amino acids: CASTSDRGTYEQYF. The CDR3 nucleotides are TGTGCCAGCACCTCCGACAGGGGTACCTACGAGCAGTACTTC. The chain combines TRBV6-5 with TRBJ2-7, with 8 nucleotides matching TRBD1. J lost 2 bases, V lost 7 bases, and 7 bases had no gene match. The germline V gene encodes CDR1 MNHEY and CDR2 SVGAGI. The CDR3 covers 14 residues.

This chain joins TRBV5-1 and TRBJ2-1; D assignment may be TRBD1 or TRBD2 (6 bases each). The CDR3 runs to 16 residues. Germline V gene lookup returns CDR1 SGHRS and CDR2 YFSETQ. V gave up 3 bases and J gave up 4 bases, with 17 bases separating them. The CDR3, as DNA: TGCGCCAGCAGCTGGACTATCCGGGACAAGTACAATGAGCAGTTCTTC. This translates into CASSWTIRDKYNEQFF.

This clone occurred once. The chain has TRBV19 and TRBJ2-2, with TRBD1 identical over 8 bases. This CDR3 region has 17 residues. The germline V gene has CDR1 LNHDA and CDR2 SQIVND (reference sequence). The ends lost 1 base at V and 0 bases at J; junction bases unmatched: 4. CDR3 region: CASSIGAQGANTGELFF. In DNA, the CDR3 is TGTGCCAGTAGTATAGGGGCACAGGGGGCGAACACCGGGGAGCTGTTTTTT.

J is TRBJ1-2 and V is TRBV29-1; D remains unclear. V was cut by 8 bases and J by 8 bases, with 6 bases left in between. From germline, CDR1 is SQVTM and CDR2 ANQGSEA. This CDR3 is 8 amino acids long. The DNA for the CDR3 is TGCAGCACGAGCGGCTACACCTTC. It yields the protein CSTSGYTF.

This clone turned up a few times. V is TRBV4-2 and J is TRBJ2-3; D not resolved. The CDR3 contains 13 residues. CDR1 is LGHNA, CDR2 YNFKEQ, per germline. V lost 0 bases, J lost 6 bases, and 7 bases lay in between. CDR3 protein: CASSQDIGDTQYF. The CDR3, as DNA: TGTGCCAGCAGCCAAGATATAGGGGATACGCAGTATTTT.

The chain carries TRBV30 and TRBJ1-2; tentative D call: TRBD1 (5 bases). Trimming removed 4 bases from V and 5 bases from J, with 11 bases in between. Germline assignment: CDR1 GTSNPN and CDR2 SVGIG (reference sequence). The CDR3 runs to 12 residues. CDR3 loop: CAWNRSPYGYTF. The CDR3 nucleotides read TGTGCCTGGAACAGGAGTCCGTATGGCTACACCTTC.

The rearrangement uses TRBV6-5 and TRBJ1-2, with 8 bases lining up with TRBD1. V lost 2 bases, J lost 0 bases, and 5 bases stayed unmatched. The CDR3 is 16 residues long. CDR1 and CDR2 (germline): MNHEY, SVGAGI. The CDR3 nucleotides read TGTGCCAGCAGTTACCGGACAGGGAGCACTAACTATGGCTACACCTTC. Protein sequence: CASSYRTGSTNYGYTF.

V gene TRBV18 combines with J gene TRBJ2-5; TRBD2 matches at 9 bases. The CDR3 has 14 amino acids. Germline V gene lookup returns CDR1 KGHSH and CDR2 LQKENI. The trim removed 5 bases at V and 4 bases at J, leaving 5 bases unmatched. The CDR3 loop is CASSAGGLAETQYF. CDR3 nucleotide sequence: TGTGCCAGCTCAGCGGGGGGACTAGCAGAGACCCAGTACTTC.

The chain recombines TRBV18 with TRBJ2-1; D uncertain. The CDR3 has 15 amino acids. The V gene's germline CDR1 is KGHSH and CDR2 LQKENI. V was pared by 2 bases and J by 8 bases, with 16 bases between. CDR3: CASSPGVDTIHEQFF. The CDR3, as DNA: TGTGCCAGCTCACCAGGAGTTGACACCATCCATGAGCAGTTCTTC.

The V gene is TRBV5-1, the J gene TRBJ1-1; D is unclear. Germline CDR1 SGHRS, CDR2 YFSETQ. Trimming left V 0 bases short and J 4 bases short, with 13 bases between. The CDR3 is 15 residues long. CDR3 DNA sequence: TGCGCCAGCAGCTTGGGGGGATCGAGTTTCACTGAAGCTTTCTTT. Translating it yields CASSLGGSSFTEAFF.

The chain recombines TRBV2 with TRBJ2-5, with D maybe TRBD1 (5 bases). CDR1 and CDR2 from the germline V gene are SNHLY and FYNNEI. The length of the CDR3 is 16 residues. CDR3 DNA: TGTGCAAAGACAGCTCGCGGAGCGCACAACCAAGAGACCCAGTACTTC. Translation gives CAKTARGAHNQETQYF.

This clone was recorded once. The CDR3 DNA is TGCGCCAGCAGCTTGACCGGGACAGAAGAGACCCAGTACTTC. Its protein product is CASSLTGTEETQYF. This chain links TRBV5-1 with TRBJ2-5, with TRBD1 identical over 7 bases. Germline V CDR1 and CDR2: SGHRS, YFSETQ. The CDR3 consists of 14 residues. J lost 3 bases, V lost 1 base, and 3 bases had no gene match.

The chain joins TRBV18 to TRBJ2-2, with a weak D call TRBD1 (6 bases). This CDR3 region has 16 residues. Germline V CDR1 and CDR2: KGHSH, LQKENI. Trimming removed 3 bases from V and 0 bases from J, with 11 bases in between. The CDR3 spells CASSPLDSSNTGELFF. CDR3 bases: TGTGCCAGCTCACCCCTGGACAGTTCGAACACCGGGGAGCTGTTTTTT.

This chain joins TRBV2 and TRBJ1-2, with D possibly TRBD1 on 6 matching bases. Per the germline V gene, CDR1 is SNHLY and CDR2 is FYNNEI. This CDR3 has 16 amino acids. The V and J ends lost 2 bases and 7 bases respectively, with 20 bases between them. CDR3: CASSEQGHRLGFGYTF. The CDR3 bases are TGTGCCAGCAGTGAACAGGGACATAGGCTAGGTTTTGGCTACACCTTC.

This chain links TRBV6-1 with TRBJ1-1; D gene unclear. This CDR3 is 14 amino acids long. Between the trimmed V and J ends, which lost 1 base and 3 bases, there was a span of 9 bases. Germline values: CDR1 MNHNS, CDR2 SASEGT. CDR3 sequence: CASSEVTAHTEAFF. CDR3 nucleotides: TGTGCCAGCAGTGAAGTTACAGCGCACACTGAAGCTTTCTTT.